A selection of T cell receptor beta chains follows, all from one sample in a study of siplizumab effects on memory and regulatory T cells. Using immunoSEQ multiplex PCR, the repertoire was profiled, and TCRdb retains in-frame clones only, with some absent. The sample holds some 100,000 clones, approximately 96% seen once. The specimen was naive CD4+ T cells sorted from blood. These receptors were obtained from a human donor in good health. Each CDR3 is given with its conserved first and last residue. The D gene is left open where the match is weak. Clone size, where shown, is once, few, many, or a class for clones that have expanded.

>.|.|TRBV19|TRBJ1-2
TGTGCCCGAGACGGTTTTCACTATGGCTACACCTTC
CARDGFHYGYTF
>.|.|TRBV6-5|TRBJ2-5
TGTGCCAGCAGTCACAGGGTTCAAGAGACCCAGTACTTC
CASSHRVQETQYF
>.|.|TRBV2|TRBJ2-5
TGTGCCACCCTGCCCCCCAGTTATGAGACCCAGTACTTC
CATLPPSYETQYF
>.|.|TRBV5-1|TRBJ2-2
TGCGCCAGCAGCCGGACAAATAACGGGGAGCTGTTTTTT
CASSRTNNGELFF
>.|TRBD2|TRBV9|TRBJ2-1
TGTGCCAGCAGCGTAGTAGTAGCGGGGGTCGGCAATGAGCAGTTCTTC
CASSVVVAGVGNEQFF
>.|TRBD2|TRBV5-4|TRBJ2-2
TGTGCCAGCAGCAGATCCGGGACTAGATGGGCCGGGGAGCTGTTTTTT
CASSRSGTRWAGELFF
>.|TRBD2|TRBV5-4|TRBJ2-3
TGTGCCAGCAGCTTGGACGGGGGGGGAACAGATACGCAGTATTTT
CASSLDGGGTDTQYF
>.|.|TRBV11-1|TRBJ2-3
TGTGCCAGCAGCTTAGCGGGTACTAGCTCCAGCACAGATACGCAGTATTTT
CASSLAGTSSSTDTQYF
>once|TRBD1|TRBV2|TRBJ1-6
TGTGCCAGCAGTGTGGGGACAGGGAATTCACCCCTCCACTTT
CASSVGTGNSPLHF
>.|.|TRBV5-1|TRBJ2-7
TGCGCCAGCAGCTTTCGGTCCAGGGCGGGCTACGAGCAGTACTTC
CASSFRSRAGYEQYF
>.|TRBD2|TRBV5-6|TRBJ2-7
TGTGCCAGCAGCTTGGAAGGGAGGGGCAGTCAGTACTTC
CASSLEGRGSQYF
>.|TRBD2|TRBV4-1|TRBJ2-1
TGCGCCAGCAGCCTCAGGGCGCTAGCGGGGGAATACAATGAGCAGTTCTTC
CASSLRALAGEYNEQFF
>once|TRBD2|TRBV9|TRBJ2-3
TGTGCCAGCAGCGTAGTAGGTAGCGGGGTTCCAGATACGCAGTATTTT
CASSVVGSGVPDTQYF
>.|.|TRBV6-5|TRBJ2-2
TGTGCCAGCAGTTACATGTGGCCCGGGGAGCTGTTTTTT
CASSYMWPGELFF
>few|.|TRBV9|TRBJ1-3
TGTGCCAGCAGCGTCCCAGAAATTTCTGGAAACACCATATATTTT
CASSVPEISGNTIYF
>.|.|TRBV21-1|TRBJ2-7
TGTGCCAGCAGCAAAGGCCGGGACAGGGGTCGAAGCGAGCAGTACTTC
CASSKGRDRGRSEQYF
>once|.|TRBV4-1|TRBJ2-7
TGCGCCAGCAGCCAAGACAGGGCGCATCCTTTCTCCTACGAGCAGTACTTC
CASSQDRAHPFSYEQYF
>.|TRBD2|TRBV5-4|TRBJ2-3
TGTGCCAGCCTAGCGGCAAGCACAGATACGCAGTATTTT
CASLAASTDTQYF
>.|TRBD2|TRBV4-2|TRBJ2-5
TGTGCCAGCAGCCAAGTGACCAGCGGGGGCCATTCGGAGACCCAGTACTTC
CASSQVTSGGHSETQYF
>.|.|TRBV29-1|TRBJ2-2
TGCAGCGCCCATGGGGGAGTAACGAACACCGGGGAGCTGTTTTTT
CSAHGGVTNTGELFF
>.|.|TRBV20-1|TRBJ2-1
TGCAGTTTCCAGGGAAATGAGCAGTTCTTC
CSFQGNEQFF
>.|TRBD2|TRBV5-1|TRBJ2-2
TGCGCCAGCAGCTCTCGGACTAGCGGGAACACCGGGGAGCTGTTTTTT
CASSSRTSGNTGELFF
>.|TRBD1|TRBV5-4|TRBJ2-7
TGTGCCAGCAGCACCTGGGACAGGGGAGGGGACGAGCAGTACTTC
CASSTWDRGGDEQYF
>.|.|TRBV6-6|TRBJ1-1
TGTGCCAGCAGTTTCTCGGGCGGTACAGGGTTAGCTGAAGCTTTCTTT
CASSFSGGTGLAEAFF
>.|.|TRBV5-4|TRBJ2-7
TGTGCCAGCAGCTTGGACACAGGTTCCTACGAGCAGTACTTC
CASSLDTGSYEQYF
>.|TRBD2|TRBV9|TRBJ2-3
TGTGCCAGCAGCGTCGGACTAGCGGGGGGGAGTGCAGATACGCAGTATTTT
CASSVGLAGGSADTQYF
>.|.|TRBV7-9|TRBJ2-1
TGTGCCAGCAGCTTAGGTCGTGGGGGCGGGGGTAATGAGCAGTTCTTC
CASSLGRGGGGNEQFF
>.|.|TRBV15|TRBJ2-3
TGTGCCACCAGCAGGTCGGCCAGCGGCCCGGCAGATACGCAGTATTTT
CATSRSASGPADTQYF
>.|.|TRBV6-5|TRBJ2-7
TGTGCCAGCAGCCCCGTACAGGTCTACGAGCAGTACTTC
CASSPVQVYEQYF
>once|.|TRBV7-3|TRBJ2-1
TGTGCCAGCAGCCCCTCCTCGGTTAGCACGGGCGAGCAGTTCTTC
CASSPSSVSTGEQFF
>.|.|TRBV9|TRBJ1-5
TGTGCCAGCAGCGTAGCTACAGGGAGCAATCAGCCCCAGCATTTT
CASSVATGSNQPQHF
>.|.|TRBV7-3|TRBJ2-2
TGTGCCAGCAGCCCGTGGGCGGGCGGCACCGGGGAGCTGTTTTTT
CASSPWAGGTGELFF
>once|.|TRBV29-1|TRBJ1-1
TGCAGCGTTGAGCGGGGAAGGACTGAAGCTTTCTTT
CSVERGRTEAFF